The 18 T cell receptor beta chains in this list originate from one sample, sequenced in a study of T and B cells in COVID-19 patients. Blood genomic DNA input for TRB amplification was 250-500 ng. TRB rearrangements were amplified by multiplex PCR with BIOMED2 TRB-A/B primers. TCRdb re-called the multiplex PCR reads with MiXCR, one entry per CDR3 protein. There are about 15,000 distinct CDR3 sequences in the sample; 28% occur only once, and less than 4.5% lies in the top ten. Sequencing input: blood. The receptors here all came from a human donor who had recovered from COVID-19.

CDR3 sequence: CASSPLPGLLNYGYTF. In nucleotides, the CDR3 is TGTGCCAGCAGTCCCTTGCCCGGATTACTTAACTATGGCTACACCTTC. The V and J genes are TRBV12-3 or TRBV12-4 and TRBJ1-2; D is ambiguous. V was clipped by 5 bases and J by 1 base, with 17 bases between them. The CDR3 is 16 residues long.

The chain recombines TRBV7-2 with TRBJ2-3; 14 bases align to TRBD2. This CDR3 comprises 17 residues. Germline V CDR1 and CDR2: SGHTA, FQGNSA. J was trimmed by 2 bases and V by 5 bases; bases with no gene match: 6. The CDR3 loop is CASSPGLAGVITDTQYF. The CDR3 DNA is TGTGCCAGCAGCCCGGGACTAGCGGGGGTGATCACAGATACGCAGTATTTT.

In the case of this clonotype: A junction end diverges from the germline sequence, so it may reflect a read error. The V and J genes are TRBV7-9 and TRBJ2-3, with D hard to call. CDR3 length: 16 amino acids. Germline-derived CDR1 and CDR2 are SEHNR and FQNEAQ (reference sequence). The CDR3 protein is CASSAPQEHHTDTRYF. In DNA, the CDR3 is TGTGCCAGCAGCGCCCCTCAGGAGCACCACACAGATACGCGGTATTTT.

This clonotype was seen many times. V is TRBV12-3 or TRBV12-4 and J is TRBJ2-3; possibly TRBD1 for D (5 bases). This CDR3 is 14 amino acids long. V lost 5 bases to trimming and J lost 0 bases, with 9 bases between them. CDR3 loop: CASSPGHSTDTQYF. DNA of the CDR3: TGTGCCAGCAGTCCAGGACATAGCACAGATACGCAGTATTTT.

This chain links TRBV11-1 with TRBJ2-3, with 10 bases matching TRBD2. The CDR3 totals 16 residues. V shed 3 bases and J 1 base; nucleotides not matched to a gene: 4. CDR1 is SGHAT and CDR2 is FQDESV in the germline V gene (reference sequence). The CDR3 spells CASSLTGTSGTDTQYF. The DNA of the CDR3 is TGTGCCAGCAGCTTGACCGGGACTAGCGGCACAGATACGCAGTATTTT.

Turning to this clonotype: With a much larger clone just one base away, this may be a read error. The chain has TRBV6-5 and TRBJ2-7, with 12 bases that match TRBD1. Trimming took 8 bases from V and 3 from J; bases not matched to a gene: 8. The length of the CDR3 is 15 residues. Germline V gene data show CDR1 as MNHEY and CDR2 as SVGAGI. CDR3 nucleotide sequence: TGTGCCAGCGGTACCGGGACAGGGGGCATCTACGAGCAGTACTTC. Translated, it gives CASGTGTGGIYEQYF.

A word on this clonotype: It may be a read error: a sequence one base away is much more abundant. This chain connects TRBV6-1 to TRBJ1-2; D is uncertain. V dropped 5 bases and J dropped 13 bases, with 14 bases sitting between them. Germline values: CDR1 MNHNS, CDR2 SASEGT. The CDR3 length is 11 residues. The CDR3 DNA reads TGTGCCAGCAGTTCTCCCCAAGTTGTCACCTTC. This codes for CASSSPQVVTF.

The gene calls are TRBV5-4 and TRBJ2-5, with TRBD1 matching 8 bases. The CDR3 loop spans 17 amino acids. The V and J ends lost 2 bases and 2 bases, in that order; junction bases with no gene match: 11. Germline CDR1 reads SGHNT; CDR2 reads YYREEE (reference sequence). CDR3 sequence: CASSFFGTGLSQETQYF. DNA of the CDR3: TGTGCCAGCAGCTTTTTCGGGACAGGTCTTAGTCAAGAGACCCAGTACTTC.

This clonotype was observed a handful of times. The CDR3 DNA sequence: TGTGCCAGCAGTTACTCCGGAGGGAAGGAGACCCAGTACTTC. It translates to CASSYSGGKETQYF. The rearrangement links TRBV6-2 or TRBV6-3 to TRBJ2-5; D is possibly TRBD2 (6 bases). There are 14 residues in the CDR3. Trimming cost V 0 bases and J 5 bases, with 10 bases left between them. Germline V gives CDR1 MNHEY, CDR2 SVGEGT.

The chain recombines TRBV12-3 or TRBV12-4 with TRBJ1-1, with 9 bases aligning to TRBD1. J gave up 5 bases and V 4 bases, and 8 bases lay outside the gene matches. The CDR3 covers 15 residues. CDR3 sequence reads: CASSYPQGAPTEAFF. CDR3 DNA sequence: TGTGCCAGCAGTTACCCACAGGGGGCGCCAACTGAAGCTTTCTTT.

This rearrangement joins TRBV12-5 to TRBJ1-5; maybe TRBD1 (5 bases). The germline V and J ends were trimmed by 1 base and 1 base, with 5 bases remaining between them. The CDR3 sequence is 14 residues long. Looked up from germline, CDR1 is LGHNT and CDR2 is FRNRAP. Here the CDR3 reads CASGLGTSNQPQHF. CDR3 coding DNA: TGTGCTAGTGGTTTGGGGACAAGCAATCAGCCCCAGCATTTT.

This clonotype occurred many times. The chain combines TRBV5-6 with TRBJ2-1; 7 bases are a match to TRBD2. The CDR3 sequence is 19 residues long. Trimming removed 4 bases from V and 0 bases from J; junction bases left unmatched: 16. Germline V gene sequence: CDR1 SGHDT, CDR2 YYEEEE. CDR3 nucleotides: TGTGCCAGCAGCCGAGAAAAACCGGGACTAAAGAGCTCCTACAATGAGCAGTTCTTC. It codes for CASSREKPGLKSSYNEQFF.

This clonotype was seen more than once but under ten times. The chain has TRBV4-2 and TRBJ2-2; no reliable D call. The V gene's germline CDR1 is LGHNA and CDR2 YNFKEQ. Between the trimmed V and J ends, which lost 0 bases and 1 base, there was a span of 3 bases. The CDR3 spans 14 residues. CDR3 nucleotides: TGTGCCAGCAGCCAAGACGAGAACACCGGGGAGCTGTTTTTT. Its translation is CASSQDENTGELFF.

This clonotype is labeled medium-sized (0.01 to 0.1%). The genes are TRBV6-5 and TRBJ1-6; D is unresolved. Germline CDR1 and CDR2: MNHEY and SVGAGI. This CDR3 has 14 amino acids. V lost 0 bases and J 7 bases, leaving 7 bases between the germline ends. As DNA, the CDR3 is TGTGCCAGCAGTTACTCGAATTGGAATTCACCCCTCCACTTT. It encodes CASSYSNWNSPLHF.

This clonotype was recorded at least ten times. V usage is TRBV18 and J usage is TRBJ2-5; 12 bases line up with TRBD2. CDR1 and CDR2 (germline): KGHSH, LQKENI. V gave up 6 bases and J gave up 5 bases; unmatched junction bases: 4. This CDR3 is built from 14 residues. CDR3 region: CASSSGLAGETQYF. The CDR3 region has the DNA TGTGCCAGCTCGTCCGGACTAGCGGGGGAGACCCAGTACTTC.

This clonotype was seen more than once but under ten times. The genes are TRBV6-6 and TRBJ1-5; no firm D call. The CDR3 covers 20 residues. V lost 0 bases to trimming and J lost 0 bases, with 21 bases between them. CDR1 and CDR2 (germline): MNHNY, SVGAGI (reference sequence). CDR3 loop: CASSYSLGPLALYSNQPQHF. CDR3 in DNA: TGTGCCAGCAGTTACTCCCTGGGCCCCTTAGCTCTATATAGCAATCAGCCCCAGCATTTT.

By sample fraction, this clonotype is medium-sized. This chain uses TRBV6-1 with TRBJ2-7; 7 positions match TRBD2. J lost 5 bases, V lost 3 bases, and 7 bases had no gene match. The germline gives CDR1 MNHNS, CDR2 SASEGT. There are 14 residues in the CDR3. The CDR3 DNA reads as TGTGCCAGCAGTGATACCAGCGGGGCGGACGAGCAGTACTTC. Protein sequence: CASSDTSGADEQYF.

This clonotype was detected only a few times. The rearrangement uses TRBV4-3 and TRBJ2-3; D possibly corresponds to TRBD1 (5 bases). This CDR3 comprises 19 residues. Germline V gene lookup returns CDR1 LGHNA and CDR2 YSLEER. The V end was cut by 0 bases, the J end by 2 bases, with 21 bases between. The CDR3 region has the DNA TGCGCCAGCAGCCAAGATAAAGGGGTGGTAAAAGGTTACACAGATACGCAGTATTTT. This encodes CASSQDKGVVKGYTDTQYF.